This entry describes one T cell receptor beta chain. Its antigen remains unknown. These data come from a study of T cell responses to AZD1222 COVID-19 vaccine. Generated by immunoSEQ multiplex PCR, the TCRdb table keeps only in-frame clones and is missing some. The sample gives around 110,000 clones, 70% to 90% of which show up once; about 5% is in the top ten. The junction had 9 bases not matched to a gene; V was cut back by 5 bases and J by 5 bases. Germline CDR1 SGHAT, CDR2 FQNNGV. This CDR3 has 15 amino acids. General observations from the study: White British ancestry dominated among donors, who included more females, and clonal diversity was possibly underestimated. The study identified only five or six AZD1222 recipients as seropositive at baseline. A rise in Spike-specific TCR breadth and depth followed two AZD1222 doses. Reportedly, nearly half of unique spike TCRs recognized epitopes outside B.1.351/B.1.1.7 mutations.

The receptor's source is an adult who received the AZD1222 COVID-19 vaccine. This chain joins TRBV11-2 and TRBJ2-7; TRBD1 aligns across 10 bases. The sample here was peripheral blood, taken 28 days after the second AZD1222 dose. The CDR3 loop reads CASSARQGALDEQYF. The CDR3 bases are TGTGCCAGCAGCGCGAGACAGGGGGCGCTGGACGAGCAGTACTTC.